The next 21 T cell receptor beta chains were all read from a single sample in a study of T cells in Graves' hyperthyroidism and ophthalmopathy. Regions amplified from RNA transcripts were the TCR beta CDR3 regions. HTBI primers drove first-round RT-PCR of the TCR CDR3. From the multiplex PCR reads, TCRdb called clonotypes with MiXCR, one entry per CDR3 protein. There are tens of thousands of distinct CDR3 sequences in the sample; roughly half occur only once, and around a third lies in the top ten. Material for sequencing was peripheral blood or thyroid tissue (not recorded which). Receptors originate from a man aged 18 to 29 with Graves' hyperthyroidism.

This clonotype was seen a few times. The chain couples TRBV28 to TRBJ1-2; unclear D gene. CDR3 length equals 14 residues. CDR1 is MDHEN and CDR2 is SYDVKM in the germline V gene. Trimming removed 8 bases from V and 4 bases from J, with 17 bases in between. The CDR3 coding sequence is TGTGCCAGCGAAACAGCCACTTTTAGCTATGGCTACACCTTC. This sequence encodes CASETATFSYGYTF.

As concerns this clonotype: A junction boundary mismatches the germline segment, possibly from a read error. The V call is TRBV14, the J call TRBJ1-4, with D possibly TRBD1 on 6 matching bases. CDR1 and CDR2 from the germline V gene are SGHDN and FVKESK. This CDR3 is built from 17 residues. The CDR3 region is CASSQVTGGGTSEKLFF. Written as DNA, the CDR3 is TGTGCCAGCAGCCAAGTTACGGGAGGGGGAACTAGTGAAAAGCTGTTTTTT.

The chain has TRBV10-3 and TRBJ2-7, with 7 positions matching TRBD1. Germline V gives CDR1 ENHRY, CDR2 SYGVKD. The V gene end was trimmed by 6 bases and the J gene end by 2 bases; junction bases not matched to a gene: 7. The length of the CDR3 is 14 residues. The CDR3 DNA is TGTGCCATCAGAGAGACAGGGAACCCCTACGAGCAGTACTTC. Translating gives CAIRETGNPYEQYF.

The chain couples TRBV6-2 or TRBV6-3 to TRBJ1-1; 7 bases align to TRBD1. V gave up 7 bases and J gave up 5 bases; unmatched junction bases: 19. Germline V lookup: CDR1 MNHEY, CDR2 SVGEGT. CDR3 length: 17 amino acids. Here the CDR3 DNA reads TGTGCCAGCAAATCTCCCGGGACAGCTTTAAAGGGGACTGAAGCTTTCTTT. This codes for CASKSPGTALKGTEAFF.

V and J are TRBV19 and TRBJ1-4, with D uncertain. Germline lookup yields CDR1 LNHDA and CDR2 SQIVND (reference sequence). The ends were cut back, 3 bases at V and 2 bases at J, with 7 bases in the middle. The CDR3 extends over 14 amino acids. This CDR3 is CASSMTPTNEKLFF. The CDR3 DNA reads TGTGCCAGTAGTATGACACCTACTAATGAAAAACTGTTTTTT.

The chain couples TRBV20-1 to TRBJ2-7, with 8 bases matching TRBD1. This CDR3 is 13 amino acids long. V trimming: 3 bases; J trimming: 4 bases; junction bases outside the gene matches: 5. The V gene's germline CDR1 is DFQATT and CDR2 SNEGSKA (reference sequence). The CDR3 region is CSASQGASYEQYF. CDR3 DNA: TGCAGTGCTAGTCAGGGGGCATCGTACGAGCAGTACTTC.

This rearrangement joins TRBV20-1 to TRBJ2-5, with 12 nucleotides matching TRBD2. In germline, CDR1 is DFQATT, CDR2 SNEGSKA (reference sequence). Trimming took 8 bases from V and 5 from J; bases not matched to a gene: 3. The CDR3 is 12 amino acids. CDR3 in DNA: TGCAGTAGGACTAGCGGGGCGGAGACCCAGTACTTC. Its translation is CSRTSGAETQYF.

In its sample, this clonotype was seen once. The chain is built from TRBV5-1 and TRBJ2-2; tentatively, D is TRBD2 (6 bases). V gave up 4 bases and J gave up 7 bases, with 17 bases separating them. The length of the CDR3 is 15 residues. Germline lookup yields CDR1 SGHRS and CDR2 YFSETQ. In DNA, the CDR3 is TGCGCCAGCAGCCCGGGAGATACCCACGACGGGGAGCTGTTTTTT. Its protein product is CASSPGDTHDGELFF.

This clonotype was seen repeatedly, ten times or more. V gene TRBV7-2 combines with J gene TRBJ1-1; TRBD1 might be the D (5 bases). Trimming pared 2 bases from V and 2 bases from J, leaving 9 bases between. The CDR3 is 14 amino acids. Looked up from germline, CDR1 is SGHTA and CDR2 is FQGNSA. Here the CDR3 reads CASSLQGSNTEAFF. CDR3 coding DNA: TGTGCCAGCAGCTTACAGGGAAGTAACACTGAAGCTTTCTTT.

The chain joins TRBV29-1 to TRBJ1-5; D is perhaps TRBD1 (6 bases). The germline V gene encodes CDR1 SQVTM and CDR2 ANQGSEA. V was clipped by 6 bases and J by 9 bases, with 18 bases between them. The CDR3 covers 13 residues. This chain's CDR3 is CSVHWGRGSPQHF. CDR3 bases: TGCAGCGTACATTGGGGCAGGGGATCGCCCCAGCATTTT.

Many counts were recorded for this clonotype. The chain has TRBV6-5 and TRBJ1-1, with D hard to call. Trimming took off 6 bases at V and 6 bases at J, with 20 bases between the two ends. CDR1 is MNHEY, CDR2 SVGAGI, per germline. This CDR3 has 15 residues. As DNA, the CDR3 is TGTGCCAGCAGCGAAGTTAGGGCCGGGGTCCCTGAAGCTTTCTTT. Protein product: CASSEVRAGVPEAFF.

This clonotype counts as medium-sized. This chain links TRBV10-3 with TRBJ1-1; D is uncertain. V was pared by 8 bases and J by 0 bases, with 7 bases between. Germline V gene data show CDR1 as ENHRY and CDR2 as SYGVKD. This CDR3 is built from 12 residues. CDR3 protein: CAIGGMNTEAFF. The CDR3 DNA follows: TGTGCCATCGGAGGGATGAACACTGAAGCTTTCTTT.

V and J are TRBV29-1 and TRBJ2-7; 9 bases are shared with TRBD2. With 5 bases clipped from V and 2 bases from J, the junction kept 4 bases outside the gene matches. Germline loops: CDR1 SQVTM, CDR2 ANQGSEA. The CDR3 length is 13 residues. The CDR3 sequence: CSVWAGGPYEQYF. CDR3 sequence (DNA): TGCAGCGTTTGGGCGGGAGGGCCCTACGAGCAGTACTTC.

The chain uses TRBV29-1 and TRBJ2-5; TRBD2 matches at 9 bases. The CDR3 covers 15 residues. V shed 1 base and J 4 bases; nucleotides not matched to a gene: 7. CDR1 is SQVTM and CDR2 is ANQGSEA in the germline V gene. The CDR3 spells CSVEVQGREGETQYF. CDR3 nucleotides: TGCAGCGTTGAAGTTCAAGGGCGGGAGGGAGAGACCCAGTACTTC.

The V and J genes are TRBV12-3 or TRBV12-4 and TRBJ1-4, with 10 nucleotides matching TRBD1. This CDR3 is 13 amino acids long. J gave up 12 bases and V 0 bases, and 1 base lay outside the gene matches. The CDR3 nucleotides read TGTGCCAGCAGTTTAGCGGGGACAGGGGAACTGTTTTTT. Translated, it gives CASSLAGTGELFF.

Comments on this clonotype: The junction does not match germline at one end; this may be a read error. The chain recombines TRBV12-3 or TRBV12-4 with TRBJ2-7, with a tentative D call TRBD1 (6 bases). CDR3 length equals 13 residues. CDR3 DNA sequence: TGTGCCAGCAGTTTTGGGGGATCAGGGGAGCAGAACTTC. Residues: CASSFGGSGEQNF.

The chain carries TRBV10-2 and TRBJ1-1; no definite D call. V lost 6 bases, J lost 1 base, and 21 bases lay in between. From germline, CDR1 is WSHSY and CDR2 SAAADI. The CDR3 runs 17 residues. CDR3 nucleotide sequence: TGCGCCAGCAGCTTGGTTTCGGGAATCAGTACGAACACTGAAGCTTTCTTT. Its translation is CASSLVSGISTNTEAFF.

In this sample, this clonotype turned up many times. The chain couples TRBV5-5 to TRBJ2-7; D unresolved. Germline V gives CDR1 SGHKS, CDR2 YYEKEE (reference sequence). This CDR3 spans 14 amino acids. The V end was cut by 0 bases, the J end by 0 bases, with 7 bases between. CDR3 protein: CASSLEPSSYEQYF. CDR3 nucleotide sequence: TGTGCCAGCAGCTTGGAGCCGAGCTCCTACGAGCAGTACTTC.

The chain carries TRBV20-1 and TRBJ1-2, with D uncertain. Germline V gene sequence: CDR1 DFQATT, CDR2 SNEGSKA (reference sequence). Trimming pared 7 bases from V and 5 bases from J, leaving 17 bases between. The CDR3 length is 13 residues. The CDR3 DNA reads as TGCAGTGGGCGCTCTGAGAAACTTTATGGCTACACCTTC. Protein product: CSGRSEKLYGYTF.

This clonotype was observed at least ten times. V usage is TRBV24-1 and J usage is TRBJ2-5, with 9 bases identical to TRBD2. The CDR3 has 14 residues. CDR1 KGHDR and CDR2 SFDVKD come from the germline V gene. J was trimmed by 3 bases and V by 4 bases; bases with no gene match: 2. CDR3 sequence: CATSDWTSEETQYF. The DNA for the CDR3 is TGTGCCACCAGTGACTGGACTAGCGAAGAGACCCAGTACTTC.

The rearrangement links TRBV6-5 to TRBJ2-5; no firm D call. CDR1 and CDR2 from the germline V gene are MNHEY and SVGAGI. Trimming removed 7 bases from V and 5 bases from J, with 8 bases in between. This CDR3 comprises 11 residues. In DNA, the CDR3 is TGTGCCAGCACCGTGGGCGAGACCCAGTACTTC. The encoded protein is CASTVGETQYF.